These 6 T cell receptor beta chains were all obtained from the same sample, sequenced in a study of post-analysis software for immune sequencing data. Whole-study results and caveats: Patients used several TRBV segments, including TRBV5-6, TRBV5-1 and TRBV20-1, more often than controls.

These receptors have no identified antigens. TCR beta cDNA libraries had unique molecular identifiers. TCRdb re-called the PCR reads with MiXCR, one entry per CDR3 protein. Found here are approximately 350,000 distinct CDR3 sequences, 30% to 45% of them singletons; the top ten hold roughly 13%. The sample taken for sequencing was blood. Every receptor here comes from a girl aged 10 to 17 with multiple sclerosis.

This clonotype was observed a handful of times. The chain joins TRBV12-3 or TRBV12-4 to TRBJ2-3; D may be TRBD2 (6 bases). V was pared by 5 bases and J by 4 bases, with 13 bases between. The CDR3 runs to 14 residues. The CDR3 loop reads CASSLRRGADTQYF. The CDR3 DNA follows: TGTGCCAGCAGTCTCCGGAGGGGCGCAGATACGCAGTATTTT.

The chain combines TRBV11-2 with TRBJ2-3, with D perhaps matching TRBD1 or TRBD2 (5 bases each). Germline CDR1 SGHAT, CDR2 FQNNGV. The CDR3 consists of 22 residues. V lost 0 bases, J lost 4 bases, and 32 bases lay in between. The CDR3 coding sequence is TGTGCCAGCAGCTTAGAGGGTCTCACGGGGCGGACCCTCCTTCCCGCGGCAGATACGCAGTATTTT. The encoded protein is CASSLEGLTGRTLLPAADTQYF.

This clonotype was seen a few times. The V call is TRBV5-1, the J call TRBJ1-6; tentatively, D is TRBD1 (5 bases). CDR3 size: 16 residues. Trimming pared 4 bases from V and 5 bases from J, leaving 16 bases between. Germline V lookup: CDR1 SGHRS, CDR2 YFSETQ. The DNA for the CDR3 is TGCGCCAGCAGCCCGTCGGGAGGGGCGGATAATTCACCCCTCCACTTT. Translating gives CASSPSGGADNSPLHF.

CDR3 region: CASRSGGVYEQYF. Written as DNA, the CDR3 is TGTGCCAGCAGGTCTGGGGGGGTGTACGAGCAGTACTTC. The V and J genes are TRBV28 and TRBJ2-5, with TRBD2 matching 7 bases. TRBJ2-7 matches the DNA end more closely, so the J call is doubtful. The CDR3 runs 13 residues. Germline V lookup: CDR1 MDHEN, CDR2 SYDVKM.

J is TRBJ1-1 and V is TRBV6-6, with TRBD1 matching 7 bases. Germline V gene data show CDR1 as MNHNY and CDR2 as SVGAGI (reference sequence). CDR3 length: 13 amino acids. The V and J ends lost 10 bases and 4 bases, in that order; junction bases with no gene match: 9. The CDR3 nucleotides read TGTGCCAACGCCGCGACAGGGACCACTGAAGCTTTCTTT. This encodes CANAATGTTEAFF.

Ten or more counts support this clonotype. This rearrangement joins TRBV7-9 to TRBJ2-7; D is ambiguous. Germline V gives CDR1 SEHNR, CDR2 FQNEAQ (reference sequence). V lost 0 bases and J 0 bases, leaving 15 bases between the germline ends. This CDR3 has 17 residues. This CDR3 is CASSLASMDRVSYEQYF. CDR3 sequence (DNA): TGTGCCAGCAGCTTAGCCTCGATGGACCGAGTCTCCTACGAGCAGTACTTC.